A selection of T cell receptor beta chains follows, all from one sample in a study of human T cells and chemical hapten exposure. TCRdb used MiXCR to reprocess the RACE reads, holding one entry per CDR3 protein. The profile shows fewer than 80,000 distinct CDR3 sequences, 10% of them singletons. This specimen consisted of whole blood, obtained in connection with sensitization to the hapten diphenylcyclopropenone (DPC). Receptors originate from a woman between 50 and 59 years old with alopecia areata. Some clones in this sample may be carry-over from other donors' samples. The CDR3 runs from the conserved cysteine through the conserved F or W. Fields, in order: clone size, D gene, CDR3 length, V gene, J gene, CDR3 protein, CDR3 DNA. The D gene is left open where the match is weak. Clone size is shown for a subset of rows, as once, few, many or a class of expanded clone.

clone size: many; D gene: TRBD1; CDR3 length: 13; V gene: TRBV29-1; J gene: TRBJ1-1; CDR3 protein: CSVGVAQGTEAFF; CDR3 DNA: TGCAGCGTTGGTGTCGCACAGGGGACTGAAGCTTTCTTT
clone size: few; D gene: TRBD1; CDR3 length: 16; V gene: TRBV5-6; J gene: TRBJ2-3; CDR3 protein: CASSLGDRYSTDTQYF; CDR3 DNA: TGTGCCAGCAGCTTGGGGGACAGGTATAGCACAGATACGCAGTATTTT
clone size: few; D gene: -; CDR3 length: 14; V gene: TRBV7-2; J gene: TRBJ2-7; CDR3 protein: CASSPSGTRYEQYF; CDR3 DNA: TGTGCCAGCAGCCCGTCTGGCACACGCTACGAGCAGTACTTC
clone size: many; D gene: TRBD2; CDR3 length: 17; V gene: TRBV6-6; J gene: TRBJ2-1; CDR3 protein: CASSSRSGTSVYNEQFF; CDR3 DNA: TGTGCCAGCAGTTCTCGCTCCGGGACTAGCGTCTACAATGAGCAGTTCTTC
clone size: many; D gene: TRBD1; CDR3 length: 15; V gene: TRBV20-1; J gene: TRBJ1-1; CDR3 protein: CSATPWTGKRGEAFF; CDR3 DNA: TGCAGTGCTACCCCCTGGACAGGGAAGAGAGGTGAAGCTTTCTTT
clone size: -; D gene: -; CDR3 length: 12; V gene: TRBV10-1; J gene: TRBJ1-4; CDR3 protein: CASSGVDGKLFF; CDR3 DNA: TGCGCCAGCAGTGGGGTAGACGGAAAACTGTTTTTT
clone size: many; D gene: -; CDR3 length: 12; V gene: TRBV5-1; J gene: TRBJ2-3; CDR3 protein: CASSLSENTQYF; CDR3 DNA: TGCGCCAGCAGCTTGTCGGAAAATACGCAGTATTTT
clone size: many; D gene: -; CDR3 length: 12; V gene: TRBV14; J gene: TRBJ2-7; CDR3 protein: CASSLGRYEQYF; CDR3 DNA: TGTGCCAGCAGCCTAGGAAGGTACGAGCAGTACTTC
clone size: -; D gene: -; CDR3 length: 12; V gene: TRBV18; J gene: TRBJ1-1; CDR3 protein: CASSVAGGEAFF; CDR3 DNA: TGTGCCAGCTCAGTCGCGGGGGGTGAAGCTTTCTTT
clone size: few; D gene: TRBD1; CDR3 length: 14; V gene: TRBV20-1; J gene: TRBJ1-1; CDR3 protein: CSAKRTGENTEAFF; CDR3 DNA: TGCAGTGCTAAGAGGACAGGGGAGAACACTGAAGCTTTCTTT
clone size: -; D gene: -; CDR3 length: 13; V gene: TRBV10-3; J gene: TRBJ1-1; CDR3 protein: CAITTDGRSIAFF; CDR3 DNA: TGTGCCATCACTACCGACGGACGATCTATCGCTTTCTTT
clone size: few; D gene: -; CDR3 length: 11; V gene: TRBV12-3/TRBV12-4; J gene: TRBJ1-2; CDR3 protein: CASSSNYGYTF; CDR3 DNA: TGTGCCAGCAGTAGTAACTATGGCTACACCTTC
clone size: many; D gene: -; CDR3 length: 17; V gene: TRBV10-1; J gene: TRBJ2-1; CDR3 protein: CASSESRAETPYNEQFF; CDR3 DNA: TGCGCCAGCAGTGAGAGTCGGGCGGAGACCCCCTACAATGAGCAGTTCTTC
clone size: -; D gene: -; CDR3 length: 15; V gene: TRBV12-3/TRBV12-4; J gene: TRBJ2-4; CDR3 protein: CASRPTTVSKNIQYF; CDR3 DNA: TGTGCCAGCAGGCCTACGACCGTGAGCAAAAACATTCAGTACTTC
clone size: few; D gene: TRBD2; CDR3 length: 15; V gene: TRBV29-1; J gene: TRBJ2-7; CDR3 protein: CSVRWTSGRAGEQYF; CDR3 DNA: TGCAGCGTGCGCTGGACTAGCGGGAGGGCGGGGGAGCAGTACTTC
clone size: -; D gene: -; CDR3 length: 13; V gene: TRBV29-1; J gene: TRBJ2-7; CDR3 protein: CSVEGPGTYEQYF; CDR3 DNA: TGCAGCGTGGAGGGACCGGGGACCTACGAGCAGTACTTC